One TCR beta chain is described in this entry. The observed sequence ends 3 residues before the CDR3 terminus, with the missing tail filled in from the germline J gene. The CDR3 is made up of 13 amino acids. Trimming took off 2 bases at V and 6 bases at J, with 11 bases between the two ends. Germline values: CDR1 GTSNPN, CDR2 SVGIG (reference sequence). The source of the sample is a study of T cells in women clearing cervical HPV infection. Overall study: Case blood was drawn when the lesion was first found; control blood after infection became undetectable. HLA type could not be excluded as a confounder.

Assay used: immunoSEQ multiplex PCR; TCRdb lists only in-frame clones, some missing. Its table records more than 30,000 clones. The chain carries TRBV30 and TRBJ2-1; possibly TRBD1 for D (5 bases). The sequencing sample was made of blood buffy coat. The receptor was isolated from a woman between 18 and 75 years old with a cervical HPV16 infection that either progressed to CIN3+ or cleared (not recorded which). The sequenced CDR3 bases are TGTGCCTGGAGTTCACAGGATGGCAATGAG. Protein sequence: CAWSSQDGNE. The full CDR3 protein reads CAWSSQDGNEQFF. Drawing the rest from reference TRBV30 and TRBJ2-1, the complete variable domain is SQTIHQWPATLVQPVGSPLSLECTVEGTSNPNLYWYRQAAGRGLQLLFYSVGIGQISSEVPQNLSASRPQDRQFILSSKKLLLSDSGFYLCAWSSQDGNEQFFGPGTRLTVL.